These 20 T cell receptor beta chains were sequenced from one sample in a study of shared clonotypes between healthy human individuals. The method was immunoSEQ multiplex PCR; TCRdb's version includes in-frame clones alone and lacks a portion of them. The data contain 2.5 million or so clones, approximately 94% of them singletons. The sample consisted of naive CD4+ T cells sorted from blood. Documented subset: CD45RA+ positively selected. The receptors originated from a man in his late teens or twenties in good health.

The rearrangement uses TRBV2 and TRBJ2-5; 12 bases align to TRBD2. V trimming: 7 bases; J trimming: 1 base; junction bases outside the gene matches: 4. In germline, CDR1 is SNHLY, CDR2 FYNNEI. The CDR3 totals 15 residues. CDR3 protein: CASTPSGGAQETQYF. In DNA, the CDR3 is TGTGCCAGCACCCCTAGCGGGGGGGCCCAAGAGACCCAGTACTTC.

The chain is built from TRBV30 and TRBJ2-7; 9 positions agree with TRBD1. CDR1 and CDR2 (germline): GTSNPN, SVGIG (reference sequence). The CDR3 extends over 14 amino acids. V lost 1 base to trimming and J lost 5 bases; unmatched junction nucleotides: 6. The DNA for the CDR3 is TGTGCCTGGAGTGGGGACAGGGCCATCCACGAGCAGTACTTC. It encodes CAWSGDRAIHEQYF.

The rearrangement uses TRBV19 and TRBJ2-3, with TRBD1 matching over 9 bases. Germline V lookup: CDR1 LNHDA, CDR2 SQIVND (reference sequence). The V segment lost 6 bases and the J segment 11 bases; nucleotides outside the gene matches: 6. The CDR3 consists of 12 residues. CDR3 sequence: CASSFYRGQQYF. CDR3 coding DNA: TGTGCCAGTAGCTTTTACAGGGGGCAGCAGTATTTT.

CDR3 in amino acids: CASSPTIGPSGGELFF. In DNA form, the CDR3 reads TGTGCCAGCAGCCCAACCATCGGACCCTCGGGCGGGGAGCTGTTTTTT. The rearrangement joins TRBV9 to TRBJ2-2, with D hard to call. V was pared by 4 bases and J by 7 bases, with 20 bases between. CDR3 size: 16 residues. Germline lookup yields CDR1 SGDLS and CDR2 YYNGEE. Supplemented by reference TRBV9 and TRBJ2-2, the full variable domain reads DSGVTQTPKHLITATGQRVTLRCSPRSGDLSVYWYQQSLDQGLQFLIQYYNGEERAKGNILERFSAQQFPDLHSELNLSSLELGDSALYFCASSPTIGPSGGELFFGEGSRLTVL.

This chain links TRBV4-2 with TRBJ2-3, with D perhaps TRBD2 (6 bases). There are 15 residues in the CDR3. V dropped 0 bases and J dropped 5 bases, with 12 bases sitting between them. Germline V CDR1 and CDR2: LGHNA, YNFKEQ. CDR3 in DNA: TGTGCCAGCAGCCAAGACGGCGGGGTGGGAGATACGCAGTATTTT. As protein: CASSQDGGVGDTQYF.

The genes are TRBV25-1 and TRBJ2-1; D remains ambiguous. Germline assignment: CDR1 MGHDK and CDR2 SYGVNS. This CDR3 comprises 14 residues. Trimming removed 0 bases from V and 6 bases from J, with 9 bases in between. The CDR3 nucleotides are TGTGCCAGCAGTGAATATGATAGTCGCAATGAGCAGTTCTTC. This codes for CASSEYDSRNEQFF.

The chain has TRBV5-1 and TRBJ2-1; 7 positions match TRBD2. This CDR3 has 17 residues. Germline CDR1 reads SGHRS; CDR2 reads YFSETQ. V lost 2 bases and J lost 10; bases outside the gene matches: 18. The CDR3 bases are TGCGCCAGCAGCTTTGGGAAAGCGGGACCAGCCGGGGGGGAGCAGTTCTTC. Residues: CASSFGKAGPAGGEQFF.

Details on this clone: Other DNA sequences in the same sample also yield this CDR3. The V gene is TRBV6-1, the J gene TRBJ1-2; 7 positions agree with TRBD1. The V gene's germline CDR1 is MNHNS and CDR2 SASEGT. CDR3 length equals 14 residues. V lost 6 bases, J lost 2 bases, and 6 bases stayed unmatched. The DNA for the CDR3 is TGTGCCAGCAGGAGAACAGGGGTGAACTATGGCTACACCTTC. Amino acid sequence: CASRRTGVNYGYTF.

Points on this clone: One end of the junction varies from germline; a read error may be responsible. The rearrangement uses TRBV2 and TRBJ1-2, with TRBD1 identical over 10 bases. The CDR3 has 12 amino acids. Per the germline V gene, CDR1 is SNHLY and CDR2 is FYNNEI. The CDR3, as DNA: TGTGCCAGCAGAAGTCAGGACAGGGGGGTAGGCTTC. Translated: CASRSQDRGVGF.

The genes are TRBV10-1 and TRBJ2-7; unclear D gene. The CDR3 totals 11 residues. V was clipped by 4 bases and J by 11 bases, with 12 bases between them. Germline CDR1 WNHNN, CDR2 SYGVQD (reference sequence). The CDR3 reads CASSGVGSKYF. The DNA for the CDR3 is TGCGCCAGCAGTGGAGTCGGTAGCAAGTACTTC.

CDR3 residues: CASSQARTDTQYF. The CDR3 DNA sequence: TGTGCCAGCAGCCAAGCCCGGACAGATACGCAGTATTTT. This sequence joins TRBV11-2 and TRBJ2-3; D not resolved. Trimming removed 5 bases at V and 3 bases at J, with 9 bases between. Germline V gene lookup returns CDR1 SGHAT and CDR2 FQNNGV. This CDR3 comprises 13 residues.

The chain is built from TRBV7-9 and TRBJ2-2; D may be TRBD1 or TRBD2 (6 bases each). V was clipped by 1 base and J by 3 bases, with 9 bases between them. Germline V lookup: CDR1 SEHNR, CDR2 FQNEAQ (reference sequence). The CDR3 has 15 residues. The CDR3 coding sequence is TGTGCCAGCAGCTTAGAGGGGGGCGACACCGGGGAGCTGTTTTTT. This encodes CASSLEGGDTGELFF.

CDR3 residues: CAIRGGQQETQYF. CDR3 coding DNA: TGTGCCATCAGGGGGGGACAGCAAGAGACCCAGTACTTC. This chain links TRBV10-3 with TRBJ2-5; perhaps TRBD1 as D (7 bases). Germline V gives CDR1 ENHRY, CDR2 SYGVKD. Trimming took off 6 bases at V and 2 bases at J, with 10 bases between the two ends. The CDR3 runs to 13 residues.

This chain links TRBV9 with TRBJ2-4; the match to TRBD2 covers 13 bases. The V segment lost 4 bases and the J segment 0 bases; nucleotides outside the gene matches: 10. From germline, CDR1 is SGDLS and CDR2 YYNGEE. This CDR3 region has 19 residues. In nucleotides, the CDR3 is TGTGCCAGCAGCCCTGCCGGGACTAGCGGGACGCTAGCCAAAAACATTCAGTACTTC. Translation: CASSPAGTSGTLAKNIQYF.

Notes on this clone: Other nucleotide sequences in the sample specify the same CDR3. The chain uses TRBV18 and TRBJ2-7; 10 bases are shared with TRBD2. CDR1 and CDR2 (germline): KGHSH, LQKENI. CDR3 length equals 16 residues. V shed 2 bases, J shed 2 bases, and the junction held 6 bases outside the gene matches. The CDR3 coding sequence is TGTGCCAGCTCACCAGGCCTAGCGGGGGCCGCCTACGAGCAGTACTTC. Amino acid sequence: CASSPGLAGAAYEQYF.

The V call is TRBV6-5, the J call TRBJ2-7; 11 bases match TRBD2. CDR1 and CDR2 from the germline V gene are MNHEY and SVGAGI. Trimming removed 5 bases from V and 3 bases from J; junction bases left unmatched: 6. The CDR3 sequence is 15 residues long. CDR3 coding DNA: TGTGCCAGCAGTCGAGGGACTAGCGGACTCTACGAGCAGTACTTC. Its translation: CASSRGTSGLYEQYF.

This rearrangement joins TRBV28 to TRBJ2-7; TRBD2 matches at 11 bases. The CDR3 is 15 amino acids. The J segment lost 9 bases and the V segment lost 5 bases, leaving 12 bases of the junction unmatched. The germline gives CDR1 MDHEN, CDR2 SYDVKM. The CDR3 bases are TGTGCCAGCAGTCATTCGACTAGCGGGACTGTAGGGCAGTACTTC. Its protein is CASSHSTSGTVGQYF.

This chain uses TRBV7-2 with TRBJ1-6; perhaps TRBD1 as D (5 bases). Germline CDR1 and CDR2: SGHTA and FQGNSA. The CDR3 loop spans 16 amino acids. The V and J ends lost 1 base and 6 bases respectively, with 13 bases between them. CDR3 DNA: TGTGCCAGCAGCTTAGAGACCGGGACGGCTAATTCACCCCTCCACTTT. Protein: CASSLETGTANSPLHF.

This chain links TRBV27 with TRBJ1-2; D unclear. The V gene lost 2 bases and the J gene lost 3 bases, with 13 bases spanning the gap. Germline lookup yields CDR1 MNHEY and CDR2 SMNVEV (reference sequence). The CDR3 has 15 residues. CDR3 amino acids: CASSLVGRWDYGYTF. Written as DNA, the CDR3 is TGTGCCAGCAGTTTAGTGGGCAGGTGGGACTATGGCTACACCTTC.

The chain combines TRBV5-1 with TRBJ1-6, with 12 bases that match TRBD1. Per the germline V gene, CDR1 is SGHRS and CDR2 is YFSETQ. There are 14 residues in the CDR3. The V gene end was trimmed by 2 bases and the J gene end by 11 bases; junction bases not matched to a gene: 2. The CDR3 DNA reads TGCGCCAGCAGCTTAGGGACAGGGGGCCCACCCCTCCACTTT. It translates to CASSLGTGGPPLHF.